This TCR beta chain emerged from a study of T cells in narcolepsy. Regarding the study as a whole: Reportedly, autoreactive clonotypes were serially detected in patients' blood but not controls'. In some patient and control memory CD4+ samples, autoreactive clones were absent.

With respect to this clone: As yet, its antigen is unknown.

The assay was immunoSEQ multiplex PCR, and TCRdb's table has in-frame clones only and misses some. The sample consists of around 13,000 clones, approximately 91% of them appearing once. The sequence was obtained from a human donor with narcolepsy. The source material was CD45RA- memory CD4+ T cells from PBMCs.

CDR3 sequence (DNA): TGTGCCAGCCGCAAGGACAGGGGGCCTAACTATGGCTACACCTTC. As protein: CASRKDRGPNYGYTF. V usage is TRBV2 and J usage is TRBJ1-2, with 11 positions matching TRBD1. Germline-derived CDR1 and CDR2 are SNHLY and FYNNEI. CDR3 size: 15 residues. The trim removed 8 bases at V and 0 bases at J, leaving 5 bases unmatched.